This T cell receptor (beta chain) was retrieved from a study of OX40 agonist ivuxolimab in advanced cancers. This clone was counted once. Trimming cost V 2 bases and J 4 bases, with 12 bases left between them. Germline V gene lookup returns CDR1 KGHSH and CDR2 LQKENI. There are 15 residues in the CDR3. Profiled with immunoSEQ multiplex PCR; TCRdb holds only in-frame clones, not every one. The sample consists of roughly 83,000 clones, 84% of them appearing once. The input for sequencing was CD4+ or CD8+ T cells sorted from blood, taken in a trial of the OX40 agonist ivuxolimab. The gene calls are TRBV18 and TRBJ2-1; D is perhaps TRBD2 (6 bases). This TCR was recovered from an adult with an advanced solid tumor such as melanoma, head and neck, liver or kidney cancer. CDR3 amino acids: CASSPLGGAYNEQFF. CDR3 coding DNA: TGTGCCAGCTCACCATTGGGCGGGGCTTACAATGAGCAGTTCTTC.